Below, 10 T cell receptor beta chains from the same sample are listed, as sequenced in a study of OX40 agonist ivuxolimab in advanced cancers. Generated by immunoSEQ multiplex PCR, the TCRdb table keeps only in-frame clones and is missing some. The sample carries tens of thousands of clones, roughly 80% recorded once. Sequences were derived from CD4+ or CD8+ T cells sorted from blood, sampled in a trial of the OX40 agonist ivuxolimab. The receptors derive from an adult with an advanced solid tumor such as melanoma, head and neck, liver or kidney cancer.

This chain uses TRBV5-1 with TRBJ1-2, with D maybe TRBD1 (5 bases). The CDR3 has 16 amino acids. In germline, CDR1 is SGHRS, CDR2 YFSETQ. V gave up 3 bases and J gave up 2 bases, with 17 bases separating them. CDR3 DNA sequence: TGCGCCAGCAGCTCGGTCCGGGACGGAAAAAACTATGGCTACACCTTC. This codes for CASSSVRDGKNYGYTF.

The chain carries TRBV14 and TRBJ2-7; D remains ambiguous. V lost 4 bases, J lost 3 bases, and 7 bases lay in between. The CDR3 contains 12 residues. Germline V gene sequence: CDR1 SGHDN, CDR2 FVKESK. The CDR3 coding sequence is TGTGCCAGCAGCCGCCTGAGCTACGAGCAGTACTTC. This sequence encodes CASSRLSYEQYF. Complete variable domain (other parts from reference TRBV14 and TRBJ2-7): EAGVTQFPSHSVIEKGQTVTLRCDPISGHDNLYWYRRVMGKEIKFLLHFVKESKQDESGMPNNRFLAERTGGTYSTLKVQPAELEDSGVYFCASSRLSYEQYFGPGTRLTVT.

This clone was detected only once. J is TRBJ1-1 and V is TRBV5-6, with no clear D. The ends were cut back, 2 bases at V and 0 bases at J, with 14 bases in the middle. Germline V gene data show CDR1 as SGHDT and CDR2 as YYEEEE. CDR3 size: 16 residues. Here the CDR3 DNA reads TGTGCCAGCAGCTTAGCGGGTAGGAAAGTGAACACTGAAGCTTTCTTT. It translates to CASSLAGRKVNTEAFF. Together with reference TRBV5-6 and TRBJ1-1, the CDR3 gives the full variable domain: DAGVTQSPTHLIKTRGQQVTLRCSPKSGHDTVSWYQQALGQGPQFIFQYYEEEERQRGNFPDRFSGHQFPNYSSELNVNALLLGDSALYLCASSLAGRKVNTEAFFGQGTRLTVV.

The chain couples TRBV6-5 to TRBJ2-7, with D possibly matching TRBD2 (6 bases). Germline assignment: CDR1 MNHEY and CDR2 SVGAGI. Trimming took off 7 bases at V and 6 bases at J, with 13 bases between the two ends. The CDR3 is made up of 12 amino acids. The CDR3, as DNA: TGTGCCAGCACCACCTTGCGGGGCGAGCAGTACTTC. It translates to CASTTLRGEQYF.

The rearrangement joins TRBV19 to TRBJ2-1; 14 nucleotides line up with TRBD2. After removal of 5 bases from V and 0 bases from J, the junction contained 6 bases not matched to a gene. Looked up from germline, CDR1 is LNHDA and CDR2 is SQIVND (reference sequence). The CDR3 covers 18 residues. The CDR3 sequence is CASSSWGLAGVSYNEQFF. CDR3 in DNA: TGTGCCAGTAGTTCCTGGGGACTAGCGGGGGTCTCCTACAATGAGCAGTTCTTC.

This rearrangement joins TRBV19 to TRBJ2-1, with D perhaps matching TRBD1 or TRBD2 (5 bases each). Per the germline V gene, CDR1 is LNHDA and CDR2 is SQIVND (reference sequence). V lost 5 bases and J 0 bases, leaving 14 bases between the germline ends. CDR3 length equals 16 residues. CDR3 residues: CASSPGTGSSYNEQFF. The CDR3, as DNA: TGTGCCAGTAGTCCCGGGACGGGGAGCTCCTACAATGAGCAGTTCTTC.

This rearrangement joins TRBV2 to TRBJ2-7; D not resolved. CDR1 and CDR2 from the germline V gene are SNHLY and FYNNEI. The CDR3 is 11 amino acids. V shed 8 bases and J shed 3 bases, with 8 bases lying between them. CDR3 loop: CASEKFYEQYV. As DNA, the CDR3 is TGTGCCAGCGAAAAGTTCTACGAGCAGTACGTC.

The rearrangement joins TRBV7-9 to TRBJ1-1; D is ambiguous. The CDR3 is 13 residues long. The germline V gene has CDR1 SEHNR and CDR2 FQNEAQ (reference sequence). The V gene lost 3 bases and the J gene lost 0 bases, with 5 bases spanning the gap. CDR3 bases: TGTGCCAGCAGCTTGTCCATGAACACTGAAGCTTTCTTT. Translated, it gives CASSLSMNTEAFF.

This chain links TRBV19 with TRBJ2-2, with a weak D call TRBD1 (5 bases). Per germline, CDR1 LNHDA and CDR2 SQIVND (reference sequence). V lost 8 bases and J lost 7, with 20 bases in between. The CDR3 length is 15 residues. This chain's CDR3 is CASSSGAAPGGELFF. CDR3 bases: TGTGCCAGTTCTAGTGGGGCAGCCCCCGGCGGGGAGCTGTTTTTT. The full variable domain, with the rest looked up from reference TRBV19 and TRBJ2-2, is DGGITQSPKYLFRKEGQNVTLSCEQNLNHDAMYWYRQDPGQGLRLIYYSQIVNDFQKGDIAEGYSVSREKKESFPLTVTSAQKNPTAFYLCASSSGAAPGGELFFGEGSRLTVL.

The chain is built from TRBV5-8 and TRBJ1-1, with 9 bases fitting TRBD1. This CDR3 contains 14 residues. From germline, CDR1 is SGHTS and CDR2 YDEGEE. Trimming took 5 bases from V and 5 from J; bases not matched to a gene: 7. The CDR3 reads CASREQGAQTEAFF. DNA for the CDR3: TGTGCCAGCAGGGAACAGGGGGCGCAAACTGAAGCTTTCTTT. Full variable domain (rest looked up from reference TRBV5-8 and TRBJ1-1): EAGVTQSPTHLIKTRGQQATLRCSPISGHTSVYWYQQALGLGLQFLLWYDEGEERNRGNFPPRFSGRQFPNYSSELNVNALELEDSALYLCASREQGAQTEAFFGQGTRLTVV.